The 31 T cell receptor beta chains reported below all come from one sample, sequenced in a study of blood T cell repertoires in COVID-19. Assay: immunoSEQ multiplex PCR; the TCRdb copy retains only in-frame clones and omits some. Seen here are under 90,000 clones, approximately 80% observed once, and the top ten hold about 12%. The sequenced material came from peripheral blood. Every receptor here comes from a human donor in a cohort sampled during active COVID-19.

The DNA for the CDR3 is TGTGCCAGCAGCTTAGGGCCGGGGTCGAACACCGGGGAGCTGTTTTTT. This sequence encodes CASSLGPGSNTGELFF. The V and J genes are TRBV7-2 and TRBJ2-2; TRBD2 might be the D (5 bases). The CDR3 totals 16 residues. CDR1 is SGHTA and CDR2 is FQGNSA in the germline V gene. Trimming left V 1 base short and J 0 bases short, with 9 bases between.

This CDR3 reads CASSFPGQPQHF. The DNA of the CDR3 is TGTGCCAGCAGCTTCCCGGGTCAGCCCCAGCATTTT. The gene calls are TRBV7-9 and TRBJ1-5; D gene uncertain. V dropped 3 bases and J dropped 6 bases, with 6 bases sitting between them. The length of the CDR3 is 12 residues. Germline-derived CDR1 and CDR2 are SEHNR and FQNEAQ (reference sequence).

This clone turned up a few times. The chain links TRBV19 to TRBJ2-3, with 8 positions matching TRBD2. CDR1 LNHDA and CDR2 SQIVND come from the germline V gene (reference sequence). The CDR3 consists of 15 residues. V lost 3 bases and J lost 2; bases outside the gene matches: 4. The CDR3 DNA sequence: TGTGCCAGTAGTATTACTAGCGGCCACACAGATACGCAGTATTTT. Protein sequence: CASSITSGHTDTQYF.

This chain links TRBV29-1 with TRBJ1-2; 11 bases map to TRBD1. Germline CDR1 and CDR2: SQVTM and ANQGSEA. With 4 bases clipped from V and 8 bases from J, the junction kept 6 bases outside the gene matches. This CDR3 is 13 amino acids long. This CDR3 reads CSVGGQGAAGYTF. The CDR3 DNA follows: TGCAGCGTTGGCGGACAGGGGGCCGCGGGCTACACCTTC.

The rearrangement uses TRBV30 and TRBJ1-1, with TRBD1 matching over 7 bases. There are 16 residues in the CDR3. V shed 3 bases, J shed 4 bases, and the junction held 14 bases outside the gene matches. Germline CDR1 GTSNPN, CDR2 SVGIG (reference sequence). The CDR3 region has the DNA TGTGCCTGGAGCGGTCCGGGACAGCCAAGGGGCACTGAAGCTTTCTTT. Translating it yields CAWSGPGQPRGTEAFF. Combining the CDR3 with reference TRBV30 and TRBJ1-1 gives the whole variable domain SQTIHQWPATLVQPVGSPLSLECTVEGTSNPNLYWYRQAAGRGLQLLFYSVGIGQISSEVPQNLSASRPQDRQFILSSKKLLLSDSGFYLCAWSGPGQPRGTEAFFGQGTRLTVV.

V is TRBV6-6 and J is TRBJ1-4, with D possibly matching TRBD1 (6 bases). The CDR3 length is 14 residues. Germline lookup yields CDR1 MNHNY and CDR2 SVGAGI (reference sequence). With 7 bases removed from V and 5 bases from J, the gap between germline ends came to 14 bases. CDR3: CASTFQGSNEKLFF. The CDR3 nucleotides read TGTGCCAGCACTTTCCAGGGGTCGAATGAAAAACTGTTTTTT.

The rearrangement joins TRBV14 to TRBJ2-6, with D uncertain. Germline-derived CDR1 and CDR2 are SGHDN and FVKESK. The CDR3 consists of 13 residues. With 6 bases removed from V and 0 bases from J, the gap between germline ends came to 3 bases. CDR3 sequence: CASSNSGANVLTF. The CDR3 region has the DNA TGTGCCAGCAGTAACTCTGGGGCCAACGTCCTGACTTTC.

V usage is TRBV12-3 or TRBV12-4 and J usage is TRBJ1-5, with a weak D call TRBD1 (5 bases). Trimming removed 6 bases from V and 6 bases from J, with 9 bases in between. This CDR3 region has 12 residues. DNA of the CDR3: TGTGCCAGCAGAGACAGTACTCAGCCCCAGCATTTT. It specifies CASRDSTQPQHF.

This chain connects TRBV10-3 to TRBJ2-7; 7 bases match TRBD1. J lost 7 bases, V lost 8 bases, and 8 bases had no gene match. From germline, CDR1 is ENHRY and CDR2 SYGVKD. The CDR3 covers 12 residues. The CDR3 DNA follows: TGTGCCATCGGCAGGGGGTCGTTTGAGCAGTACTTC. Its protein is CAIGRGSFEQYF.

This clone is a singleton in its sample. The chain is built from TRBV3-1 (or the pseudogene TRBV3-2) and TRBJ1-1, with 8 bases matching TRBD1. V shed 4 bases and J 1 base; nucleotides not matched to a gene: 2. This CDR3 spans 14 amino acids. Germline loops: CDR1 LGHDT, CDR2 YNNKEL (reference sequence). The CDR3 is CASSRGQGNTEAFF. The CDR3 DNA is TGTGCCAGCAGCCGCGGACAGGGGAACACTGAAGCTTTCTTT.

The chain joins TRBV21-1 to TRBJ2-7; the D call in the table, TRBD1, was not verified against the DNA. TRBV21-1 is termed a pseudogene. The CDR3 spans 14 residues. CDR3 amino acids: CASSKGTGVCEQYV. The CDR3 nucleotides are TGTGCCAGCAGCAAAGGGACAGGGGTGTGTGAGCAGTACGTC.

This chain connects TRBV29-1 to TRBJ1-1; D may be TRBD1 (5 bases). The CDR3 is made up of 13 amino acids. Trimming removed 4 bases from V and 1 base from J, with 10 bases in between. The V gene's germline CDR1 is SQVTM and CDR2 ANQGSEA. CDR3 nucleotides: TGCAGCGTTGGCCGGGGGTCGAACACTGAAGCTTTCTTT. This translates into CSVGRGSNTEAFF.

V gene TRBV30 combines with J gene TRBJ1-5; TRBD1 agrees at 10 bases. The CDR3 has 17 amino acids. The germline V gene has CDR1 GTSNPN and CDR2 SVGIG (reference sequence). The J segment lost 2 bases and the V segment lost 2 bases, leaving 9 bases of the junction unmatched. The CDR3 region is CAWSKDRGNVGNQPQHF. Here the CDR3 DNA reads TGTGCCTGGAGTAAGGACAGGGGGAATGTTGGCAATCAGCCCCAGCATTTT.

The chain employs TRBV2 and TRBJ2-5; D is possibly TRBD1 (8 bases). Germline V gives CDR1 SNHLY, CDR2 FYNNEI. The CDR3 totals 15 residues. The V and J ends lost 7 bases and 4 bases respectively, with 19 bases between them. CDR3 bases: TGTGCCAGCAATATCGGGGGGACAGGAGGAGAGACCCAGTACTTC. Encoded protein: CASNIGGTGGETQYF.

The chain joins TRBV29-1 to TRBJ1-4, with D tentatively TRBD1 (5 bases). V lost 6 bases to trimming and J lost 5 bases, with 13 bases between them. Germline CDR1 SQVTM, CDR2 ANQGSEA. The CDR3 runs to 13 residues. This CDR3 is CSVGGRQNEKLFF. Here the CDR3 DNA reads TGCAGCGTGGGGGGACGGCAAAATGAAAAACTGTTTTTT.

This chain connects TRBV3-1 (or the pseudogene TRBV3-2) to TRBJ1-2; D is unresolved. The CDR3 is made up of 12 amino acids. Germline-derived CDR1 and CDR2 are LGHDT and YNNKEL (reference sequence). V gave up 0 bases and J gave up 5 bases, with 4 bases separating them. CDR3: CASSQDRYGYTF. In nucleotides, the CDR3 is TGTGCCAGCAGCCAAGACAGATATGGCTACACCTTC.

The DNA for the CDR3 is TGTGCCAGCAGCTTAGGGGGCGGAAACACCATATATTTT. The encoded protein is CASSLGGGNTIYF. V and J are TRBV11-3 and TRBJ1-3; D perhaps matches TRBD1 (5 bases). The ends were cut back, 1 base at V and 4 bases at J, with 5 bases in the middle. The germline CDR1 and CDR2 sequences are SGHNT and YENEEA. This CDR3 is 13 amino acids long.

V gene TRBV27 combines with J gene TRBJ1-2; no firm D call. In germline, CDR1 is MNHEY, CDR2 SMNVEV (reference sequence). The V end was cut by 4 bases, the J end by 8 bases, with 17 bases between. This CDR3 spans 14 amino acids. The CDR3 loop is CASSSPRRGGGYTF. The DNA of the CDR3 is TGTGCCAGCAGTTCCCCCCGACGGGGAGGGGGCTACACCTTC.

This chain connects TRBV6-6 to TRBJ2-5; 9 bases agree with TRBD2. V shed 6 bases, J shed 1 base, and the junction held 6 bases outside the gene matches. CDR3 size: 15 residues. The germline gives CDR1 MNHNY, CDR2 SVGAGI (reference sequence). The CDR3 is CASSRGGGGQETQYF. CDR3 sequence (DNA): TGTGCCAGCAGCAGAGGCGGGGGGGGCCAAGAGACCCAGTACTTC.

The chain uses TRBV21-1 and TRBJ2-2; the D segment call TRBD1 is taken from the table without a DNA check. TRBV21-1 represents a pseudogene. The CDR3 length is 17 residues. The CDR3 nucleotides read TGTGCCAGCAGCAAAAAAAAGAGGGGGCAAAGGGCCGGGGAGCTGTTTTTT. It codes for CASSKKKRGQRAGELFF.

This clone has only a few counts. This sequence joins TRBV19 and TRBJ2-6; 8 bases line up with TRBD1. From germline, CDR1 is LNHDA and CDR2 SQIVND (reference sequence). V lost 6 bases to trimming and J lost 3 bases; unmatched junction nucleotides: 7. The length of the CDR3 is 16 residues. The CDR3 spells CASRGQERLGANVLTF. CDR3 coding DNA: TGTGCCAGTAGGGGACAGGAGAGGCTTGGGGCCAACGTCCTGACTTTC. Based on the CDR3 plus reference TRBV19 and TRBJ2-6, the full variable domain is DGGITQSPKYLFRKEGQNVTLSCEQNLNHDAMYWYRQDPGQGLRLIYYSQIVNDFQKGDIAEGYSVSREKKESFPLTVTSAQKNPTAFYLCASRGQERLGANVLTFGAGSRLTVL.

This chain uses TRBV30 with TRBJ1-1, with D possibly TRBD1 on 5 matching bases. The CDR3 spans 13 residues. CDR1 is GTSNPN and CDR2 is SVGIG in the germline V gene (reference sequence). V dropped 1 base and J dropped 4 bases, with 10 bases sitting between them. For the CDR3, the DNA is TGTGCCTGGAGTGGGGGGGTTGGCACTGAAGCTTTCTTT. The encoded protein is CAWSGGVGTEAFF.

This chain connects TRBV30 to TRBJ1-1, with D possibly matching TRBD1 (6 bases). Germline values: CDR1 GTSNPN, CDR2 SVGIG (reference sequence). Trimming took 2 bases from V and 4 from J, leaving 17 bases between them. The CDR3 contains 15 residues. The CDR3 protein is CAWSPSRGGTTEAFF. CDR3 in DNA: TGTGCCTGGAGTCCCTCTAGGGGGGGGACCACTGAAGCTTTCTTT.

The gene calls are TRBV5-1 and TRBJ2-2, with 9 positions matching TRBD1. V shed 6 bases and J 2 bases; nucleotides not matched to a gene: 11. The CDR3 is 17 amino acids. The germline gives CDR1 SGHRS, CDR2 YFSETQ. The chain's CDR3 is CASTRTGQGANTGELFF. Written as DNA, the CDR3 is TGCGCCAGCACTCGCACGGGACAGGGCGCTAACACCGGGGAGCTGTTTTTT.

The sample holds one count of this clone. The chain links TRBV7-2 to TRBJ2-1, with 7 bases aligning to TRBD1. Trimming removed 4 bases from V and 5 bases from J; junction bases left unmatched: 8. The germline gives CDR1 SGHTA, CDR2 FQGNSA. The CDR3 runs to 15 residues. CDR3 loop: CASSSKGARDNEQFF. The CDR3, as DNA: TGTGCCAGCAGCTCGAAGGGGGCGCGGGACAATGAGCAGTTCTTC.

The chain combines TRBV13 with TRBJ1-3; D uncertain. This CDR3 has 14 residues. V was shortened by 2 bases and J by 0 bases, with 5 bases between the two germline ends. The germline gives CDR1 PRHDT, CDR2 FYEKMQ (reference sequence). The CDR3 DNA reads TGTGCCAGCAGCTTATTTAACTCTGGAAACACCATATATTTT. Translated: CASSLFNSGNTIYF. Supplemented by reference TRBV13 and TRBJ1-3, the full variable domain reads AAGVIQSPRHLIKEKRETATLKCYPIPRHDTVYWYQQGPGQDPQFLISFYEKMQSDKGSIPDRFSAQQFSDYHSELNMSSLELGDSALYFCASSLFNSGNTIYFGEGSWLTVV.

The V and J genes are TRBV15 and TRBJ1-1; D is ambiguous. Germline V gives CDR1 LNHNV, CDR2 YYDKDF (reference sequence). V lost 2 bases to trimming and J lost 1 base, with 5 bases between them. CDR3 size: 13 residues. CDR3 DNA: TGTGCCACCAGCAGACCCCAGAACACTGAAGCTTTCTTT. Translated, it gives CATSRPQNTEAFF.

The chain uses TRBV29-1 and TRBJ1-5, with D possibly TRBD1 on 6 matching bases. Germline-derived CDR1 and CDR2 are SQVTM and ANQGSEA. There are 13 residues in the CDR3. V was trimmed by 3 bases and J by 6 bases, leaving 12 bases between them. CDR3 DNA sequence: TGCAGCGTTGAGGCAGGGGAGGGTCAGCCCCAGCATTTT. Translated, it gives CSVEAGEGQPQHF.

The V gene is TRBV4-1, the J gene TRBJ1-1, with TRBD1 matching 7 bases. Germline V gene sequence: CDR1 MGHRA, CDR2 YSYEKL. The CDR3 has 15 residues. V lost 4 bases and J lost 3; bases outside the gene matches: 8. CDR3 amino acids: CASSRISRGDTEAFF. CDR3 DNA: TGCGCCAGCAGCCGAATTTCCAGGGGGGACACTGAAGCTTTCTTT.

The rearrangement links TRBV5-1 to TRBJ2-5; TRBD1 matches 8 bases. Germline values: CDR1 SGHRS, CDR2 YFSETQ. This CDR3 has 17 amino acids. Trimming removed 5 bases from V and 4 bases from J; junction bases left unmatched: 16. CDR3 bases: TGCGCCAGCAGAACCTCACTTCAGGACAGGGATATAGAGACCCAGTACTTC. It yields the protein CASRTSLQDRDIETQYF.

The V and J genes are TRBV13 and TRBJ1-6; D is uncertain. CDR1 PRHDT and CDR2 FYEKMQ come from the germline V gene (reference sequence). Trimming pared 5 bases from V and 0 bases from J, leaving 14 bases between. CDR3 length: 17 amino acids. CDR3 sequence reads: CASSPPAPSSYNSPLHF. The CDR3 DNA is TGTGCCAGCAGCCCACCGGCTCCTAGCTCCTATAATTCACCCCTCCACTTT.